This T cell receptor (beta chain) was captured by sequencing in a study of blood T cell repertoires in COVID-19. Study details: The United States, Italy and Spain supplied acute and convalescent COVID-19 samples.

Data came from immunoSEQ multiplex PCR; TCRdb stores just in-frame clones and leaves some out. The data hold over 110,000 clones, with about 91% observed a single time. CDR1 is MNHNS, CDR2 SASEGT, per germline. The CDR3 runs to 14 residues. V was clipped by 2 bases and J by 5 bases, with 13 bases between them. This clonotype was sampled from a human donor in a cohort sampled during active COVID-19. V is TRBV6-1 and J is TRBJ2-7; D may be TRBD2 (6 bases). Sequenced sample: peripheral blood. DNA of the CDR3: TGTGCCAGCAGTGAAATGGCTAGCGTTGACGAGCAGTACTTC. Its translation is CASSEMASVDEQYF.